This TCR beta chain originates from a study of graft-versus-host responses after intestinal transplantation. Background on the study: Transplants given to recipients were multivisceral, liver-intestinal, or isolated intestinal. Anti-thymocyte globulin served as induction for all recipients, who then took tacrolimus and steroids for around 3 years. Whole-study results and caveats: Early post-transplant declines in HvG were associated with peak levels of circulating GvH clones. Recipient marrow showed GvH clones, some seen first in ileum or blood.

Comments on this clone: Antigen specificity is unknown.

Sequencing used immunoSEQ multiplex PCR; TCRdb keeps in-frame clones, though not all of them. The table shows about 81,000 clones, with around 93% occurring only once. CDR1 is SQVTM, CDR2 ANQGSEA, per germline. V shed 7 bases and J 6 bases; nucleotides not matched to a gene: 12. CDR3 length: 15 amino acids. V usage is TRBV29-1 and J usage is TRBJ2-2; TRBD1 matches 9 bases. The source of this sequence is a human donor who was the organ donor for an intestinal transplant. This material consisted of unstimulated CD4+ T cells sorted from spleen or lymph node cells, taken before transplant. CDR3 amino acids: CSARRWTGAAGELFF. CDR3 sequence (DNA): TGCAGCGCCCGGAGGTGGACAGGGGCCGCCGGGGAGCTGTTTTTT.